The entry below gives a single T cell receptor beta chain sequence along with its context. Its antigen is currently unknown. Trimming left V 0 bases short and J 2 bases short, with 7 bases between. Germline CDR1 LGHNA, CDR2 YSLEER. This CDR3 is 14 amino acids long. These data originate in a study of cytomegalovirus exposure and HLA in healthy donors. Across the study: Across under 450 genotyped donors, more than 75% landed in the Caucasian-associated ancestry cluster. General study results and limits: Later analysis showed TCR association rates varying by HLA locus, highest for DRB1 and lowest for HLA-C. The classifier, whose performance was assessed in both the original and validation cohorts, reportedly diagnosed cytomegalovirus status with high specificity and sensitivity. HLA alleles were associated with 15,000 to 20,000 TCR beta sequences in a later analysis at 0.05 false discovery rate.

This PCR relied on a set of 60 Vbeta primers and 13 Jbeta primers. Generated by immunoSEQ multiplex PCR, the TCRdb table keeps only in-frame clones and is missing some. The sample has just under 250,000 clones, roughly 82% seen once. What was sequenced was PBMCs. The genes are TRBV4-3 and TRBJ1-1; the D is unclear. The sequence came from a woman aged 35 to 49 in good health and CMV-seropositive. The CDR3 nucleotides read TGCGCCAGCAGCCAAGATATGAGAAACACTGAAGCTTTCTTT. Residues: CASSQDMRNTEAFF.